The 26 T cell receptor beta chains below were found in one sample sequenced in a study of molecular identifiers for immune sequencing clone quantification. TCRdb analysed the PCR reads with MiXCR anew, one entry per CDR3 protein. The table includes 550,000 to 750,000 distinct CDR3 sequences, just under 20% detected once. The sequencing input was naive CD8+ T cells from blood, with Jurkat cell RNA spiked in. Subset given: FACS-sorted CD8+CD4-CCR7+CD45RA+ naive T cells. Source of these receptors: a human donor in good health. Some libraries in this study had Jurkat cell RNA spiked in.

The chain recombines TRBV4-2 with TRBJ2-1; 7 nucleotides align to TRBD2. The CDR3 consists of 17 residues. Germline V gene data show CDR1 as LGHNA and CDR2 as YNFKEQ. V gave up 2 bases and J gave up 0 bases; unmatched junction bases: 7. CDR3 nucleotides: TGTGCCAGCAGCCAACCCTCAGCGGGATCCTCCTACAATGAGCAGTTCTTC. As protein: CASSQPSAGSSYNEQFF.

This clonotype was picked up a small number of times. The chain recombines TRBV12-3 or TRBV12-4 with TRBJ1-1, with 8 bases fitting TRBD1. This CDR3 is 13 amino acids long. V was pared by 5 bases and J by 11 bases, with 10 bases of the junction left unmatched. CDR3 nucleotide sequence: TGTGCCAGCAGTCCTACAGGGGGTTTAGGGGCTTTCTTT. Protein product: CASSPTGGLGAFF.

This clonotype was recorded many times. For the CDR3, the DNA is TGTGCCAGCAGCGCAGACACCGGACTAGCGGGCCCTCGGCCCTACGAGCAGTACTTC. Its protein is CASSADTGLAGPRPYEQYF. The J gene is TRBJ2-7, the V gene TRBV13; 11 nucleotides line up with TRBD2. The trim removed 5 bases at V and 2 bases at J, leaving 17 bases unmatched. The CDR3 has 19 amino acids. Germline CDR1 and CDR2: PRHDT and FYEKMQ (reference sequence).

This clonotype showed up many times. The chain uses TRBV12-3 or TRBV12-4 and TRBJ2-3; weak D call: TRBD1 (6 bases). This CDR3 region has 16 residues. V was clipped by 3 bases and J by 2 bases, with 15 bases between them. The CDR3 DNA sequence: TGTGCCAGCAGTTTCTCGGACAGTACTCTCACAGATACGCAGTATTTT. Translation gives CASSFSDSTLTDTQYF.

A note on this clonotype: A single base separates this from a much larger clone, so it may be a read error. The chain has TRBV6-5 and TRBJ1-5; 11 nucleotides match TRBD1. The CDR3 totals 15 residues. After removal of 6 bases from V and 4 bases from J, the junction contained 5 bases not matched to a gene. Germline V gene sequence: CDR1 MNHEY, CDR2 SVGAGI. The CDR3 DNA reads TGTGCCAGCAGGCCGGGACAGGGGGTTAATCAGCCCCAGCATTTT. Its protein product is CASRPGQGVNQPQHF.

V is TRBV10-3 and J is TRBJ2-7; TRBD1 or TRBD2 may be the D gene (5 bases each). Trimming removed 3 bases at V and 0 bases at J, with 15 bases between. This CDR3 is 16 amino acids long. Germline V gene data show CDR1 as ENHRY and CDR2 as SYGVKD. As DNA, the CDR3 is TGTGCCATCAGTGACCGTTGGGACGAGAGCTCCTACGAGCAGTACTTC. Protein: CAISDRWDESSYEQYF.

This CDR3 is CASSYDDSIDTEAFF. The CDR3 region has the DNA TGTGCCAGCAGTTATGACGACAGCATCGACACTGAAGCTTTCTTT. The chain carries TRBV27 and TRBJ1-1, with a possible D match to TRBD1 (5 bases). Germline CDR1 and CDR2: MNHEY and SMNVEV (reference sequence). V was pared by 4 bases and J by 3 bases, with 15 bases between. The CDR3 consists of 15 residues.

The rearrangement uses TRBV11-2 and TRBJ2-1; TRBD2 matches at 7 bases. The length of the CDR3 is 17 residues. With 1 base clipped from V and 4 bases from J, the junction kept 10 bases outside the gene matches. Germline V gene data show CDR1 as SGHAT and CDR2 as FQNNGV. CDR3 coding DNA: TGTGCCAGCAGCTTAGGGGAAGGACCAGCGGGGTACAATGAGCAGTTCTTC. The encoded protein is CASSLGEGPAGYNEQFF. Full variable domain (remainder filled in from reference TRBV11-2 and TRBJ2-1): EAGVAQSPRYKIIEKRQSVAFWCNPISGHATLYWYQQILGQGPKLLIQFQNNGVVDDSQLPKDRFSAERLKGVDSTLKIQPAKLEDSAVYLCASSLGEGPAGYNEQFFGPGTRLTVL.

On this clonotype itself: At one boundary the junction diverges from the germline segment, which might be a read error. The chain uses TRBV12-3 or TRBV12-4 and TRBJ1-5; maybe TRBD1 (5 bases). This CDR3 has 13 amino acids. In DNA form, the CDR3 reads TGTGCCAGCAGTTTTGGGTGGGGCCAGCCCCATCATTTT. As protein: CASSFGWGQPHHF.

The chain uses TRBV13 and TRBJ2-7; perhaps TRBD2 as D (6 bases). The CDR3 length is 15 residues. In germline, CDR1 is PRHDT, CDR2 FYEKMQ (reference sequence). V was cut by 4 bases and J by 5 bases, with 18 bases left in between. The DNA of the CDR3 is TGTGCCAGCAGCTCCCAGGGAGGTTCCCGTCACGAGCAGTACTTC. Translating it yields CASSSQGGSRHEQYF.

The table lists this clonotype with a count of one. Since a much larger clone is just one base distant, this may be a read error. The rearrangement joins TRBV5-1 to TRBJ2-7, with TRBD1 matching over 8 bases. Unmatched junction bases numbered 6, after V lost 1 base and J lost 3 bases. Looked up from germline, CDR1 is SGHRS and CDR2 is YFSETQ. The CDR3 extends over 15 amino acids. The CDR3 sequence: CASSLFDRGNYEQYF. The CDR3 nucleotides are TGCGCCAGCAGCTTGTTCGACAGGGGTAACTACGAGCAGTACTTC.

The chain combines TRBV21-1 with TRBJ1-1. TRBV21-1 is tagged as a pseudogene. CDR3 size: 15 residues. The CDR3 sequence is CASSEEHHSDTEAFF. The CDR3 nucleotides read TGTGCCAGCAGCGAGGAACACCATTCGGACACTGAAGCTTTCTTT.

In the case of this clonotype: It may be a read error: a sequence one base away is much more abundant. The gene calls are TRBV28 and TRBJ1-5; TRBD1 is a possible D gene (6 bases). The CDR3 runs to 15 residues. The V and J ends lost 6 bases and 3 bases respectively, with 15 bases between them. CDR1 and CDR2 (germline): MDHEN, SYDVKM. The CDR3, as DNA: TGTGCCAGCAGACCTACAGGGTCGGCCAATCAGCCCCAGCATTTT. Its protein product is CASRPTGSANQPQHF.

At least ten counts were recorded for this clonotype. The chain carries TRBV20-1 and TRBJ2-1; 14 nucleotides match TRBD2. J gave up 7 bases and V 7 bases, and 9 bases lay outside the gene matches. The CDR3 totals 15 residues. Germline CDR1 DFQATT, CDR2 SNEGSKA (reference sequence). CDR3 sequence: CSGEGLAGVANEQFF. The CDR3 DNA sequence: TGCAGTGGTGAGGGACTAGCGGGAGTAGCGAATGAGCAGTTCTTC.

The chain combines TRBV5-1 with TRBJ2-2; possible D gene TRBD2, 6 bases. CDR1 and CDR2 (germline): SGHRS, YFSETQ. V lost 0 bases and J lost 4, with 13 bases in between. This CDR3 region has 16 residues. CDR3 sequence (DNA): TGCGCCAGCAGCTTGGGGGTGACTAGGGTCACCGGGGAGCTGTTTTTT. This sequence encodes CASSLGVTRVTGELFF.

There are many counts of this clonotype. This rearrangement joins TRBV20-1 to TRBJ1-1; 8 bases are shared with TRBD1. Germline-derived CDR1 and CDR2 are DFQATT and SNEGSKA (reference sequence). V shed 3 bases and J 5 bases; nucleotides not matched to a gene: 11. The CDR3 sequence is 15 residues long. CDR3 residues: CSASPDRGWYTEAFF. CDR3 sequence (DNA): TGCAGTGCTAGCCCAGACAGGGGATGGTATACTGAAGCTTTCTTT.

The table lists this clonotype with many counts. The chain couples TRBV4-1 to TRBJ2-1; perhaps TRBD1 as D (6 bases). V lost 0 bases, J lost 8 bases, and 17 bases lay in between. Germline-derived CDR1 and CDR2 are MGHRA and YSYEKL. This CDR3 is built from 16 residues. The DNA of the CDR3 is TGCGCCAGCAGCCAAGAGAGGGGGACCCTACGGGATGAGCAGTTCTTC. Protein sequence: CASSQERGTLRDEQFF.

About this clonotype: A much larger clone lies a single base off, so this may be a read error. The V call is TRBV9, the J call TRBJ2-2; a possible D gene is TRBD2 (6 bases). Trimming took off 3 bases at V and 1 base at J, with 13 bases between the two ends. This CDR3 region has 16 residues. Germline CDR1 SGDLS, CDR2 YYNGEE. The DNA of the CDR3 is TGTGCCAGCAGCGGAGGTGCGGGATGGAACACCGGGGAGCTGTTTTTT. Encoded protein: CASSGGAGWNTGELFF.

This clonotype has a handful of counts. V gene TRBV3-1 combines with J gene TRBJ1-5, with unresolved D. The CDR3 consists of 17 residues. Trimming removed 0 bases at V and 1 base at J, with 13 bases between. The germline V gene encodes CDR1 LGHDT and CDR2 YNNKEL (reference sequence). CDR3 nucleotides: TGTGCCAGCAGCCAAGATTCGGTAGGGTTAAGCAATCAGCCCCAGCATTTT. This sequence encodes CASSQDSVGLSNQPQHF. The full variable domain, with the rest looked up from reference TRBV3-1 and TRBJ1-5, is DTAVSQTPKYLVTQMGNDKSIKCEQNLGHDTMYWYKQDSKKFLKIMFSYNNKELIINETVPNRFSPKSPDKAHLNLHINSLELGDSAVYFCASSQDSVGLSNQPQHFGDGTRLSIL.

This clonotype was found many times. The J gene is TRBJ2-2, the V gene TRBV4-3, with D uncertain. With 0 bases removed from V and 6 bases from J, the gap between germline ends came to 17 bases. CDR1 LGHNA and CDR2 YSLEER come from the germline V gene. The length of the CDR3 is 17 residues. In DNA form, the CDR3 reads TGCGCCAGCAGCCAAGATCCCTCTAGACACCTCCCCGGGGAGCTGTTTTTT. Encoded protein: CASSQDPSRHLPGELFF.

This clonotype was counted ten times or more. The gene calls are TRBV7-2 and TRBJ2-5, with 8 bases lining up with TRBD2. Germline assignment: CDR1 SGHTA and CDR2 FQGNSA. Losses at the gene ends were 4 bases for V and 4 bases for J; bases not matched to a gene: 2. This CDR3 contains 13 residues. The CDR3 spells CASSWGLVETQYF. The CDR3, as DNA: TGTGCCAGCAGCTGGGGACTAGTAGAGACCCAGTACTTC.

This clonotype occurred a few times. The V and J genes are TRBV5-4 and TRBJ2-2; D gene unclear. V was clipped by 0 bases and J by 0 bases, with 3 bases between them. Looked up from germline, CDR1 is SGHNT and CDR2 is YYREEE (reference sequence). This CDR3 has 14 amino acids. As DNA, the CDR3 is TGTGCCAGCAGCTTGGTCCCGAACACCGGGGAGCTGTTTTTT. The encoded protein is CASSLVPNTGELFF.

Details on this clonotype: The junction departs from the called germline gene at one end, perhaps through a read error. The chain employs TRBV7-6 and TRBJ2-2; D is unclear. The germline V gene has CDR1 SGHVS and CDR2 FNYEAQ. This CDR3 comprises 16 residues. The CDR3 nucleotides are TGTGCCAGCAGCTTAAATCACAGAGCGAACACCGTGGAGCTGTTTTTT. This sequence encodes CASSLNHRANTVELFF.

This clonotype was observed a few times. V usage is TRBV21-1 and J usage is TRBJ2-5. TRBV21-1 is an annotated pseudogene. The CDR3 extends over 13 amino acids. The CDR3 sequence: CASSKVKGETQYF. The CDR3, as DNA: TGTGCCAGCAGCAAAGTAAAAGGAGAGACCCAGTACTTC.

V and J are TRBV19 and TRBJ2-3, with D perhaps matching TRBD2 (6 bases). Per the germline V gene, CDR1 is LNHDA and CDR2 is SQIVND (reference sequence). The CDR3 loop spans 15 amino acids. V shed 1 base and J shed 0 bases, with 8 bases lying between them. The CDR3 bases are TGTGCCAGTAGTATAGGCGGGATAAGCACAGATACGCAGTATTTT. The encoded protein is CASSIGGISTDTQYF.

The rearrangement joins TRBV7-9 to TRBJ1-3; possibly TRBD1 for D (5 bases). Germline values: CDR1 SEHNR, CDR2 FQNEAQ (reference sequence). This CDR3 comprises 15 residues. The germline V and J ends were trimmed by 7 bases and 9 bases, with 22 bases remaining between them. The CDR3 loop reads CASNQRVGLSVTIYF. The CDR3 bases are TGTGCCAGCAACCAGAGGGTGGGGCTGTCGGTCACCATATATTTT.